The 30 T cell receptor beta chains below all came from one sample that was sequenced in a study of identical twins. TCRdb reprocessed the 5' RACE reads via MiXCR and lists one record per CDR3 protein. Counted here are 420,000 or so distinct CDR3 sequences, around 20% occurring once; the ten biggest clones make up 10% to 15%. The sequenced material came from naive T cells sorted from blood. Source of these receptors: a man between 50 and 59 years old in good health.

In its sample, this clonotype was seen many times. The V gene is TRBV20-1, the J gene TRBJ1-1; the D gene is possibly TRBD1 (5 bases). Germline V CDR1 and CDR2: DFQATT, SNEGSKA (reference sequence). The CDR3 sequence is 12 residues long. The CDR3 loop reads CTAQDRRRGAFF. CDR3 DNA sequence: TGCACCGCCCAAGATCGGAGGAGGGGAGCTTTCTTT.

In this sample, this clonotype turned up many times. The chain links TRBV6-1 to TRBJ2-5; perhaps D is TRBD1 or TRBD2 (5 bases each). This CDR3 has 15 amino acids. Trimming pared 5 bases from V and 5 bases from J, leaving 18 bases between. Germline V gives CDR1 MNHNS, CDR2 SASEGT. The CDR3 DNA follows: TGTGCCAGCAGTAGTCAGACAGAACTAGTGGAGACCCAGTACTTC. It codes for CASSSQTELVETQYF.

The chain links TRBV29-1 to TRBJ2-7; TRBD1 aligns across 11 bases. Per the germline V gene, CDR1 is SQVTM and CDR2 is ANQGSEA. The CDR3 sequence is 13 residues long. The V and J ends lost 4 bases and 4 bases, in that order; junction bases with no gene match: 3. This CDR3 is CSVGTGGLYEQYF. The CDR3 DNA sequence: TGCAGCGTTGGGACAGGGGGCCTATACGAGCAGTACTTC.

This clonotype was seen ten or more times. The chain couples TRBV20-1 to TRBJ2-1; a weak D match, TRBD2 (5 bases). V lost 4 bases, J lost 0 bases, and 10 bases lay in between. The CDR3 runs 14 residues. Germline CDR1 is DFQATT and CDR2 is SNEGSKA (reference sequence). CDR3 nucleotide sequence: TGCAGTGCTACGCGGGCTAGCTCCTACAATGAGCAGTTCTTC. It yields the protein CSATRASSYNEQFF.

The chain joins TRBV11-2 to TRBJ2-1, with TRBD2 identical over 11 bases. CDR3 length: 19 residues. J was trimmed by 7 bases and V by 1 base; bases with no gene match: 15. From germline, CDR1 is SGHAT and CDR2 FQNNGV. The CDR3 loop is CASSLGIPGGGLADNEQFF. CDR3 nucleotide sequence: TGTGCCAGCAGCTTAGGAATCCCCGGGGGGGGACTAGCGGATAATGAGCAGTTCTTC.

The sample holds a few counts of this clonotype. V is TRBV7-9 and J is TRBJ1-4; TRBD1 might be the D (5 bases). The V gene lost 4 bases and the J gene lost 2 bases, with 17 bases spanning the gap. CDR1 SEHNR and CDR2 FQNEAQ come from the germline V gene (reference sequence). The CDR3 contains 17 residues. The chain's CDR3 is CASSYTNLGRTNEKLFF. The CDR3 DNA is TGTGCCAGCAGCTATACGAACTTGGGACGGACTAATGAAAAACTGTTTTTT.

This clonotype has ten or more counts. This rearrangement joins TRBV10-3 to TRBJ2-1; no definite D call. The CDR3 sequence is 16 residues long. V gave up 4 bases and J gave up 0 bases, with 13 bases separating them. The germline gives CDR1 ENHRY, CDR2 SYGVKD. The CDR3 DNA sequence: TGTGCCATCAGTGGGTCAAGCGAAAGCTCCTACAATGAGCAGTTCTTC. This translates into CAISGSSESSYNEQFF.

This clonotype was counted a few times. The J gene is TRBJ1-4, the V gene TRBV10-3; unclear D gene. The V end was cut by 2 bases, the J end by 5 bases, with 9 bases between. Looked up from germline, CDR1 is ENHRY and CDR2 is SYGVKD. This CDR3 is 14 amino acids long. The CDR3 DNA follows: TGTGCCATCAGTGAGCCCGGAAACAATGAAAAACTGTTTTTT. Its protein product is CAISEPGNNEKLFF.

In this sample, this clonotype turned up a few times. The DNA of the CDR3 is TGTGCCAGCAGTCCTCATCCGGGACTTGGGCTTTACGAGCAGTACTTC. Encoded protein: CASSPHPGLGLYEQYF. The V gene is TRBV28, the J gene TRBJ2-7; tentative D call: TRBD2 (6 bases). Trimming pared 5 bases from V and 4 bases from J, leaving 21 bases between. The germline CDR1 and CDR2 sequences are MDHEN and SYDVKM. The CDR3 has 16 amino acids. The whole variable domain, filled in from reference TRBV28 and TRBJ2-7, reads DVKVTQSSRYLVKRTGEKVFLECVQDMDHENMFWYRQDPGLGLRLIYFSYDVKMKEKGDIPEGYSVSREKKERFSLILESASTNQTSMYLCASSPHPGLGLYEQYFGPGTRLTVT.

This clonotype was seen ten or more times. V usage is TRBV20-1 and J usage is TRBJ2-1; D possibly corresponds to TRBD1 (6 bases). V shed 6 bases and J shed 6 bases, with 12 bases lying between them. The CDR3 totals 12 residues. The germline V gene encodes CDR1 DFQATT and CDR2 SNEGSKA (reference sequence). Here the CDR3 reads CSATKGVNEQFF. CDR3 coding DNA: TGCAGTGCAACGAAGGGGGTCAATGAGCAGTTCTTC.

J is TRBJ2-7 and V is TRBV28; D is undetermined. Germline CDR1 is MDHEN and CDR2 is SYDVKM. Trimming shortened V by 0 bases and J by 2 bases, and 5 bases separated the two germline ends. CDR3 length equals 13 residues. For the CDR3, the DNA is TGTGCCAGCAGTTTATGGAATCCCTACGAGCAGTACTTC. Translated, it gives CASSLWNPYEQYF.

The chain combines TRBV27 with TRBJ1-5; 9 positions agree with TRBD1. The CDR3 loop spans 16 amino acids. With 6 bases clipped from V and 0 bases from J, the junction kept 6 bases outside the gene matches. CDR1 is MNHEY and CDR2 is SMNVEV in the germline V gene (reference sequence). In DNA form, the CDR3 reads TGTGCCAGCAGCCCGACAGGGGGATTTAGCAATCAGCCCCAGCATTTT. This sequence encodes CASSPTGGFSNQPQHF.

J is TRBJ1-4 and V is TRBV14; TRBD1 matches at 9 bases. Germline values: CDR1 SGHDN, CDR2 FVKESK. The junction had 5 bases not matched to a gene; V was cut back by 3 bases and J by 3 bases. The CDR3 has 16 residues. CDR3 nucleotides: TGTGCCAGCAGCCACAGAACAGGGGGCCCTAATGAAAAACTGTTTTTT. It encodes CASSHRTGGPNEKLFF.

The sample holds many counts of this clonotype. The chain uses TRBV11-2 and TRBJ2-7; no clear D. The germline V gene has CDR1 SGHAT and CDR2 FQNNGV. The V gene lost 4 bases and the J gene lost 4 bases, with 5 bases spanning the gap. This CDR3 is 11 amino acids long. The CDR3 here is CASSWMYEQYF. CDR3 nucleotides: TGTGCCAGCAGCTGGATGTACGAGCAGTACTTC.

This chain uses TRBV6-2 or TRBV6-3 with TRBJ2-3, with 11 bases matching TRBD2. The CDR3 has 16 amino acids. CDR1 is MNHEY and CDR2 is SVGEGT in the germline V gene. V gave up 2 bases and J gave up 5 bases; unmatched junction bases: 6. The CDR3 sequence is CASSYRLAGGRDTQYF. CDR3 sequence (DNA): TGTGCCAGCAGTTACCGGCTAGCGGGGGGCCGAGATACGCAGTATTTT.

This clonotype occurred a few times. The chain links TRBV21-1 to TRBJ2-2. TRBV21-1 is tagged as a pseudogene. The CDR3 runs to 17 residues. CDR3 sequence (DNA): TGTGCCAGCAGCAAAGAGGCCAGGTTCGCGAACACCGGGGAGCTGTTTTTT. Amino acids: CASSKEARFANTGELFF.

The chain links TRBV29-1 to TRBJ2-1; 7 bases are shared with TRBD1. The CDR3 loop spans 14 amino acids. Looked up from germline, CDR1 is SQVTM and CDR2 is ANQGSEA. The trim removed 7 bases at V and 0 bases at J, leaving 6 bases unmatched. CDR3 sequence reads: CSGQDRLSYNEQFF. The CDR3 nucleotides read TGCAGCGGCCAGGACAGGCTCTCCTACAATGAGCAGTTCTTC.

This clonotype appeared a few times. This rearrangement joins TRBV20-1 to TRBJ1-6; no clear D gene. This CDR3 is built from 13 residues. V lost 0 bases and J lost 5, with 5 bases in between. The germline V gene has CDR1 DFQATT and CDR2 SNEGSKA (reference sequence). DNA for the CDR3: TGCAGTGCTAGAGAGACTCATAATTCACCCCTCCACTTT. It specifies CSARETHNSPLHF.

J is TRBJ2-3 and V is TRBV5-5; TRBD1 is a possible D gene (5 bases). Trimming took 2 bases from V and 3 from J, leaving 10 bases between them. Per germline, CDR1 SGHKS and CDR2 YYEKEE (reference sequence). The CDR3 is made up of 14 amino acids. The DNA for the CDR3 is TGTGCCAGCAGCTTAACAGGTTTGACAGATACGCAGTATTTT. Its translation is CASSLTGLTDTQYF. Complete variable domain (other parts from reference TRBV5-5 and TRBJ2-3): DAGVTQSPTHLIKTRGQQVTLRCSPISGHKSVSWYQQVLGQGPQFIFQYYEKEERGRGNFPDRFSARQFPNYSSELNVNALLLGDSALYLCASSLTGLTDTQYFGPGTRLTVL.

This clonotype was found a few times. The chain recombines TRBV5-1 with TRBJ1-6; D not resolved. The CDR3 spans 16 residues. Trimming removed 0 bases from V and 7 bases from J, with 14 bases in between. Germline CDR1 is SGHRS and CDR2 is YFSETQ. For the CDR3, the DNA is TGCGCCAGCAGCTTGGAAGCGGGCCCTAACAATTCACCCCTCCACTTT. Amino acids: CASSLEAGPNNSPLHF.

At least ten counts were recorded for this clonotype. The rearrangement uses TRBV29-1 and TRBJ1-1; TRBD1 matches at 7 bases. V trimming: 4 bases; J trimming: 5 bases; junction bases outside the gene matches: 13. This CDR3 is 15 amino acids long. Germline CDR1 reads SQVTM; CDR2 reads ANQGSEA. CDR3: CSVAGLDRWRTEAFF. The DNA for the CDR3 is TGCAGCGTTGCGGGGTTGGACAGGTGGAGGACTGAAGCTTTCTTT.

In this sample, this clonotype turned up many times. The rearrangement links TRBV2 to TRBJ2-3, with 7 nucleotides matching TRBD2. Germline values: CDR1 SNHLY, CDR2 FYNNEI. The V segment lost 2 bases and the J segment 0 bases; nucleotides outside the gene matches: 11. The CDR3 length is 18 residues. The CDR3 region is CASSEREGSPPSTDTQYF. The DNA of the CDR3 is TGTGCCAGCAGTGAAAGGGAGGGCTCACCCCCTAGCACAGATACGCAGTATTTT.

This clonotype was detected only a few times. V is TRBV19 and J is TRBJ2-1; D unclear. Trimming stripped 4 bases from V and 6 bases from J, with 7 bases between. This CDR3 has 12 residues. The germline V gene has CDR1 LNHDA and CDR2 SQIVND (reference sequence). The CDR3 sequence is CASSTPGNEQFF. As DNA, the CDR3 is TGTGCCAGTAGTACCCCCGGCAATGAGCAGTTCTTC.

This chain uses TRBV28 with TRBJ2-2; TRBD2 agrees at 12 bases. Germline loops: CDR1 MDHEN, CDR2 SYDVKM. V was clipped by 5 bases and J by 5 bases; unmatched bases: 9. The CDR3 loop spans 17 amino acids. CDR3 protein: CASSPGGLAGNTGELFF. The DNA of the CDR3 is TGTGCCAGCAGTCCTGGAGGACTAGCGGGAAATACCGGGGAGCTGTTTTTT.

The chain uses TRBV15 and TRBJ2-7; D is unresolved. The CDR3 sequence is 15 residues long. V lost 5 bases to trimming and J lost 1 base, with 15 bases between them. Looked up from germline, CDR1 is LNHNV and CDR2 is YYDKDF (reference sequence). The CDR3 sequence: CATSDGRSLSYEQYF. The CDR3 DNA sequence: TGTGCCACCAGCGACGGACGGTCGCTTTCCTACGAGCAGTACTTC.

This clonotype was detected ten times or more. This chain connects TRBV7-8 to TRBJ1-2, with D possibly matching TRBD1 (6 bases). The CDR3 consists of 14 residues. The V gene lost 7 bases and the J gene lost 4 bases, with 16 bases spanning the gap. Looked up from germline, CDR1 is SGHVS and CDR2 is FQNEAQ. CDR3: CASTLGGGGYGYTF. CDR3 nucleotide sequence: TGTGCCAGCACCCTTGGGGGAGGGGGCTATGGCTACACCTTC.

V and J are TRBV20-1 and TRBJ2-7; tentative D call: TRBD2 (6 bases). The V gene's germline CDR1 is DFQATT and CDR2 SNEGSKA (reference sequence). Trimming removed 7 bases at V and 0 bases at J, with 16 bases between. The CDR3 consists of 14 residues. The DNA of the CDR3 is TGCAGTGTACACCGGGACTCACTCTCCTACGAGCAGTACTTC. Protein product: CSVHRDSLSYEQYF.

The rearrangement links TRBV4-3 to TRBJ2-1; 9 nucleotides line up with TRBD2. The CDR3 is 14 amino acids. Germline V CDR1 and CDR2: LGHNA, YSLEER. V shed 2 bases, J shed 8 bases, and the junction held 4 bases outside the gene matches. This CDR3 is CASSQITSGHEQFF. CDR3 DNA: TGCGCCAGCAGCCAAATTACTAGCGGGCATGAGCAGTTCTTC.

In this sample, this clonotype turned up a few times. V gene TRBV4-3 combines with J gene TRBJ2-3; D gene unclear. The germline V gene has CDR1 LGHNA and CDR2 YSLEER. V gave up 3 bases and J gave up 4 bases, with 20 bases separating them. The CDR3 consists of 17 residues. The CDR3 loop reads CASSQNLAVLPPDTQYF. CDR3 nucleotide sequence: TGCGCCAGCAGCCAGAATTTGGCCGTCCTTCCCCCAGATACGCAGTATTTT.

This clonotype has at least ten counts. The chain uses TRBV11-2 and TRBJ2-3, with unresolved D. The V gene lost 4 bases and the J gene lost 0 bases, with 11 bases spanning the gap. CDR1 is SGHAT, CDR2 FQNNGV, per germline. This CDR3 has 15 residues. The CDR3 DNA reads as TGTGCCAGCAGCTCCGTGCGCCAAAGCACAGATACGCAGTATTTT. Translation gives CASSSVRQSTDTQYF.